Sequencing of this T cell receptor (beta chain) was carried out in a study of blood T cell repertoires in COVID-19. Study overall: Sites in the United States, Italy and Spain provided acute and convalescent COVID-19 samples. PBMCs, B-cell-depleted T cells, or T cells provided the cDNA or gDNA that made up the material.

Recruited during active infection, patients (from Seattle) were subsequently followed longitudinally. Trimming took off 2 bases at V and 4 bases at J, with 12 bases between the two ends. CDR3 size: 15 residues. Looked up from germline, CDR1 is LNHDA and CDR2 is SQIVND (reference sequence). In the source study's methods: Using reference gene primer amplification, nucleated cell counts were estimated. Sequencing was performed with immunoSEQ multiplex PCR; in TCRdb, only in-frame clones are kept and a portion is missing. For V, J and clone size, that table is used; D and trimming come from the DNA. There are about 34,000 clones in the sample; around 85% occur only once, and about 3% lies in the top ten.

V is TRBV19 and J is TRBJ1-5, with TRBD1 as a possible D gene (6 bases). The TCR comes from a man in his sixties or seventies with COVID-19, enrolled during active disease. The specimen was peripheral blood. CDR3 loop: CASSIRGQGNQPQHF. The DNA for the CDR3 is TGTGCCAGTAGTATAAGAGGGCAGGGGAATCAGCCCCAGCATTTT. The entire variable domain, with the rest obtained from reference TRBV19 and TRBJ1-5, is as follows: DGGITQSPKYLFRKEGQNVTLSCEQNLNHDAMYWYRQDPGQGLRLIYYSQIVNDFQKGDIAEGYSVSREKKESFPLTVTSAQKNPTAFYLCASSIRGQGNQPQHFGDGTRLSIL.